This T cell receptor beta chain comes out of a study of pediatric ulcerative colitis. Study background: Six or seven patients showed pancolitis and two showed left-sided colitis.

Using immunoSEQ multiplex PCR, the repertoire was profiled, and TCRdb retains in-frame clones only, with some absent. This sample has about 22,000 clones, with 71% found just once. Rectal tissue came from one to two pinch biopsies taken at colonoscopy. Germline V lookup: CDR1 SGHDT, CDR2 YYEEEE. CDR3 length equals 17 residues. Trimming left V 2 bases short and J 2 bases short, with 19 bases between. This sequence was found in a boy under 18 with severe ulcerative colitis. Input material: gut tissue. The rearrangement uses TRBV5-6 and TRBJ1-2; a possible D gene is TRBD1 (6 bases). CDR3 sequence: CASSFRPGNRANYGYTF. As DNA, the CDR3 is TGTGCCAGCAGCTTTCGTCCGGGGAACAGGGCCAACTATGGCTACACCTTC.